Below are 27 T cell receptor beta chains sequenced from a single sample in a study of T cell repertoires in ileal Crohn's disease. Clones were sequenced by immunoSEQ multiplex PCR, and TCRdb holds only the in-frame ones, with some missing. The sample yields approximately 5,000 clones, roughly 81% seen once. The specimen was ileal tissue. Source of these receptors: an adult with Crohn's disease.

This sequence joins TRBV5-1 and TRBJ1-1; 8 nucleotides match TRBD1. Germline loops: CDR1 SGHRS, CDR2 YFSETQ. The CDR3 has 17 amino acids. After removal of 0 bases from V and 0 bases from J, the junction contained 7 bases not matched to a gene. The CDR3 region has the DNA TGCGCCAGCAGCTTGGGGGGACAGGTGGGCATGAACACTGAAGCTTTCTTT. Protein: CASSLGGQVGMNTEAFF. The full variable domain, rest sourced from reference TRBV5-1 and TRBJ1-1, is KAGVTQTPRYLIKTRGQQVTLSCSPISGHRSVSWYQQTPGQGLQFLFEYFSETQRNKGNFPGRFSGRQFSNSRSEMNVSTLELGDSALYLCASSLGGQVGMNTEAFFGQGTRLTVV.

The chain links TRBV6-5 to TRBJ1-2, with TRBD1 as a possible D gene (5 bases). Trimming took off 6 bases at V and 4 bases at J, with 18 bases between the two ends. Per the germline V gene, CDR1 is MNHEY and CDR2 is SVGAGI. This CDR3 has 15 amino acids. The CDR3 sequence: CASRSPAGRAYGYTF. The DNA of the CDR3 is TGTGCCAGCAGGTCCCCCGCAGGGAGGGCCTATGGCTACACCTTC.

A remark on this clone: This sample includes further DNA sequences coding for the same CDR3. The V gene is TRBV25-1, the J gene TRBJ1-6, with 8 bases aligning to TRBD1. Germline CDR1 is MGHDK and CDR2 is SYGVNS. V lost 6 bases, J lost 9 bases, and 4 bases stayed unmatched. The CDR3 runs 13 residues. Here the CDR3 reads CASRDRESSPLHF. The CDR3 bases are TGTGCCAGCAGGGACAGGGAAAGTTCACCCCTCCACTTT.

The chain carries TRBV7-9 and TRBJ2-3, with 7 bases matching TRBD2. Losses at the gene ends were 1 base for V and 4 bases for J; bases not matched to a gene: 5. This CDR3 is built from 15 residues. Germline assignment: CDR1 SEHNR and CDR2 FQNEAQ (reference sequence). CDR3 amino acids: CASSLVGGWADTQYF. The CDR3 DNA reads as TGTGCCAGCAGCTTAGTGGGGGGGTGGGCAGATACGCAGTATTTT.

V and J are TRBV10-1 and TRBJ1-1, with 10 bases aligning to TRBD1. V was pared by 8 bases and J by 3 bases, with 12 bases of the junction left unmatched. Germline CDR1 WNHNN, CDR2 SYGVQD (reference sequence). CDR3 length: 16 amino acids. The CDR3 loop is CASGDRGSAMDTEAFF. The CDR3 region has the DNA TGCGCCAGCGGGGACAGGGGCTCTGCAATGGACACTGAAGCTTTCTTT.

The chain combines TRBV19 with TRBJ2-3, with TRBD2 matching over 10 bases. The CDR3 covers 14 residues. Germline V lookup: CDR1 LNHDA, CDR2 SQIVND (reference sequence). With 11 bases clipped from V and 4 bases from J, the junction kept 9 bases outside the gene matches. The CDR3 reads CASVAGGHADTQYF. The CDR3 nucleotides are TGTGCCTCGGTAGCGGGGGGCCACGCAGATACGCAGTATTTT.

This chain uses TRBV4-2 with TRBJ1-5, with D unclear. Trimming cost V 0 bases and J 7 bases, with 10 bases left between them. Germline CDR1 and CDR2: LGHNA and YNFKEQ. The CDR3 length is 14 residues. DNA for the CDR3: TGTGCCAGCAGCCAAGATGAGGGAATCCAGCCCCAGCATTTT. Translated, it gives CASSQDEGIQPQHF.

This clone was detected only a few times. In DNA, the CDR3 is TGTGCCAGCAGTTACTTGGGTGGCGGGGCTGAAGCTTTCTTT. As protein: CASSYLGGGAEAFF. The V gene is TRBV6-5, the J gene TRBJ1-1; no clear D. The germline CDR1 and CDR2 sequences are MNHEY and SVGAGI. V was trimmed by 1 base and J by 6 bases, leaving 12 bases between them. The CDR3 totals 14 residues.

The V call is TRBV5-6, the J call TRBJ1-5; D is unresolved. Germline CDR1 reads SGHDT; CDR2 reads YYEEEE. This CDR3 region has 15 residues. The ends were cut back, 0 bases at V and 6 bases at J, with 13 bases in the middle. The DNA of the CDR3 is TGTGCCAGCAGCTTGGCCTTTGGAGTGGGTCAGCCCCAGCATTTT. Protein: CASSLAFGVGQPQHF. The whole variable domain, filled in from reference TRBV5-6 and TRBJ1-5, reads DAGVTQSPTHLIKTRGQQVTLRCSPKSGHDTVSWYQQALGQGPQFIFQYYEEEERQRGNFPDRFSGHQFPNYSSELNVNALLLGDSALYLCASSLAFGVGQPQHFGDGTRLSIL.

In the case of this clone: The germline gene is not matched at one end of the junction; a read error may be the cause. The genes are TRBV2 and TRBJ2-3; 7 nucleotides line up with TRBD1. Germline CDR1 reads SNHLY; CDR2 reads FYNNEI. The CDR3 spans 12 residues. The CDR3 sequence: CASSPGTETQYF. The CDR3 DNA reads TGTGCCAGCAGTCCCGGGACAGAAACGCAGTATTTT.

The rearrangement links TRBV4-3 to TRBJ2-3; a weak D match, TRBD2 (6 bases). CDR1 is LGHNA and CDR2 is YSLEER in the germline V gene. The CDR3 length is 14 residues. The V and J ends lost 4 bases and 6 bases respectively, with 14 bases between them. The CDR3 DNA is TGCGCCAGCAGCCGTAACGCGGGGTCTGATACGCAGTATTTT. This sequence encodes CASSRNAGSDTQYF.

The chain joins TRBV7-2 to TRBJ2-3, with D perhaps TRBD2 (5 bases). Between the trimmed V and J ends, which lost 5 bases and 6 bases, there was a span of 18 bases. Germline V gene sequence: CDR1 SGHTA, CDR2 FQGNSA. The CDR3 contains 15 residues. The CDR3 spells CASSPGPPPGDTQYF. DNA for the CDR3: TGTGCCAGCAGCCCCGGACCTCCCCCGGGGGATACGCAGTATTTT.

This chain uses TRBV28 with TRBJ1-5, with TRBD1 matching over 8 bases. This CDR3 is built from 14 residues. Looked up from germline, CDR1 is MDHEN and CDR2 is SYDVKM. J lost 2 bases, V lost 6 bases, and 3 bases had no gene match. CDR3 sequence (DNA): TGTGCCAGCAGGTCGGGACAGGGCAATCAGCCCCAGCATTTT. Its protein product is CASRSGQGNQPQHF.

The J gene is TRBJ1-2, the V gene TRBV9, with 8 bases identical to TRBD1. The trim removed 0 bases at V and 4 bases at J, leaving 11 bases unmatched. The CDR3 totals 17 residues. Germline V gene data show CDR1 as SGDLS and CDR2 as YYNGEE. The CDR3 nucleotides read TGTGCCAGCAGCGTAGGGGGGTACGGACAGGGTGGCTATGGCTACACCTTC. It yields the protein CASSVGGYGQGGYGYTF.

The chain joins TRBV7-2 to TRBJ1-5; TRBD1 agrees at 7 bases. Germline CDR1 and CDR2: SGHTA and FQGNSA. V was clipped by 2 bases and J by 0 bases; unmatched bases: 4. The CDR3 is made up of 16 amino acids. The CDR3 bases are TGTGCCAGCAGCTTAAAGGGGACAGATAGCAATCAGCCCCAGCATTTT. Its protein is CASSLKGTDSNQPQHF.

This rearrangement joins TRBV29-1 to TRBJ2-7; a weak D match, TRBD1 (6 bases). CDR1 and CDR2 from the germline V gene are SQVTM and ANQGSEA. The ends were cut back, 4 bases at V and 2 bases at J, with 6 bases in the middle. The CDR3 has 11 residues. CDR3 residues: CSVAGAYEQYF. The CDR3 region has the DNA TGCAGCGTTGCAGGGGCCTACGAGCAGTACTTC.

This clone was seen only once. The chain couples TRBV5-6 to TRBJ1-2, with a weak D call TRBD1 (6 bases). V gave up 1 base and J gave up 6 bases, with 10 bases separating them. This CDR3 has 13 amino acids. Per the germline V gene, CDR1 is SGHDT and CDR2 is YYEEEE. CDR3 coding DNA: TGTGCCAGCAGCTTGCGACAGGTCGATGGCTACACCTTC. It yields the protein CASSLRQVDGYTF.

In its sample, this clone was seen a few times. This chain joins TRBV6-1 and TRBJ1-1; tentative D call: TRBD1 (6 bases). V gave up 6 bases and J gave up 0 bases, with 8 bases separating them. There are 13 residues in the CDR3. Germline lookup yields CDR1 MNHNS and CDR2 SASEGT. This chain's CDR3 is CASRHRVNTEAFF. For the CDR3, the DNA is TGTGCCAGCAGGCACAGGGTGAACACTGAAGCTTTCTTT.

The chain employs TRBV7-9 and TRBJ1-1; 7 nucleotides match TRBD1. With 4 bases clipped from V and 5 bases from J, the junction kept 10 bases outside the gene matches. The CDR3 has 15 amino acids. Germline loops: CDR1 SEHNR, CDR2 FQNEAQ (reference sequence). CDR3 region: CASSSATGYGTEAFF. The CDR3 DNA follows: TGTGCCAGCAGCTCTGCGACAGGGTATGGAACTGAAGCTTTCTTT.

The chain links TRBV27 to TRBJ1-5, with TRBD1 as a possible D gene (6 bases). The germline gives CDR1 MNHEY, CDR2 SMNVEV (reference sequence). The V and J ends lost 3 bases and 2 bases respectively, with 11 bases between them. This CDR3 contains 15 residues. This CDR3 is CASSFTQGGNQPQHF. CDR3 nucleotides: TGTGCCAGCAGTTTTACACAGGGTGGCAATCAGCCCCAGCATTTT.

The rearrangement links TRBV28 to TRBJ1-1; unclear D gene. Germline V gene data show CDR1 as MDHEN and CDR2 as SYDVKM. The CDR3 has 11 amino acids. Trimming removed 9 bases from V and 0 bases from J, with 5 bases in between. The CDR3 DNA sequence: TGTGCCAGTGTCATGAACACTGAAGCTTTCTTT. Translation: CASVMNTEAFF.

The V gene is TRBV10-3, the J gene TRBJ2-3; 8 bases are shared with TRBD1. V dropped 11 bases and J dropped 4; count of bases not matched to a gene: 11. The germline V gene encodes CDR1 ENHRY and CDR2 SYGVKD. The CDR3 has 14 amino acids. CDR3 loop: CAHAQGTGPDTQYF. For the CDR3, the DNA is TGTGCCCACGCTCAGGGGACAGGCCCAGATACGCAGTATTTT.

The J gene is TRBJ2-6, the V gene TRBV28; 7 bases fit TRBD1. The junction had 13 bases not matched to a gene; V was cut back by 7 bases and J by 1 base. The CDR3 length is 18 residues. Germline-derived CDR1 and CDR2 are MDHEN and SYDVKM. In nucleotides, the CDR3 is TGTGCCAGCACCCCTCAGGGGGTGAGGGGTTCTGGGGCCAACGTCCTGACTTTC. Protein product: CASTPQGVRGSGANVLTF.

The chain recombines TRBV7-9 with TRBJ1-1; possible D gene TRBD1, 6 bases. Deletions cut 5 bases from V and 0 bases from J, with 16 bases between. The CDR3 spans 16 residues. Germline CDR1 is SEHNR and CDR2 is FQNEAQ (reference sequence). The CDR3 region is CASSPIGRGMNTEAFF. The CDR3 region has the DNA TGTGCCAGCAGCCCGATCGGGAGGGGGATGAACACTGAAGCTTTCTTT. Looking up the rest from reference TRBV7-9 and TRBJ1-1 gives the full variable domain: DTGVSQNPRHKITKRGQNVTFRCDPISEHNRLYWYRQTLGQGPEFLTYFQNEAQLEKSRLLSDRFSAERPKGSFSTLEIQRTEQGDSAMYLCASSPIGRGMNTEAFFGQGTRLTVV.

This chain connects TRBV30 to TRBJ2-5; 12 bases fit TRBD2. Germline CDR1 reads GTSNPN; CDR2 reads SVGIG (reference sequence). This CDR3 comprises 18 residues. Trimming cost V 2 bases and J 3 bases; bases outside gene matches: 13. The CDR3 DNA follows: TGTGCCTGGAGTCCCTCTGGTCTAGCGGGGGGGATGGAAGAGACCCAGTACTTC. Its protein product is CAWSPSGLAGGMEETQYF.

The CDR3 DNA reads as TGTGCCAGCAGTGAGGGACAGGGTCGGGCCAAAAACATTCAGTACTTC. It is translated as CASSEGQGRAKNIQYF. This chain links TRBV6-1 with TRBJ2-4, with TRBD1 matching 9 bases. Germline V gene lookup returns CDR1 MNHNS and CDR2 SASEGT. J gave up 1 base and V 3 bases, and 4 bases lay outside the gene matches. The CDR3 totals 16 residues.

CDR3 bases: TGTGCCAGCAGCTTAGGCGGGCGCCTCCAAGAGACCCAGTACTTC. Residues: CASSLGGRLQETQYF. The chain is built from TRBV7-2 and TRBJ2-5; D is possibly TRBD2 (5 bases). Germline loops: CDR1 SGHTA, CDR2 FQGNSA. The CDR3 runs 15 residues. The V end was cut by 1 base, the J end by 1 base, with 10 bases between. Filled out from reference TRBV7-2 and TRBJ2-5, the complete variable domain reads GAGVSQSPSNKVTEKGKDVELRCDPISGHTALYWYRQSLGQGLEFLIYFQGNSAPDKSGLPSDRFSAERTGGSVSTLTIQRTQQEDSAVYLCASSLGGRLQETQYFGPGTRLLVL.